The sequence of this TCR beta chain was determined in a study of cytomegalovirus exposure and HLA in healthy donors (dated by TCRdb to 2016 to 2017). Background for the entire study: The 550 to 750 repertoires of the first cohort and the 95 to 150 validation repertoires were produced on the same platform, according to a later analysis. A separate validation cohort of 100 to 150 different subjects was used in addition to the 666-subject first cohort. The study aimed to test whether cataloging public T cell receptors could reveal signatures of past pathogen exposure. To predict cytomegalovirus infection status, the study combined high-throughput TCR immunosequencing, statistical association of individual TCRs with disease status, and machine learning. General study outcomes and caveats: Most TCR sequences were seen in very few donors, while some public TCRs were found in many individuals. The validation cohort had no HLA typing available for a later analysis, so co-occurrence within that cohort was assessed over all 130 or so repertoires. In vitro tests confirmed that three of the cytomegalovirus-associated TCR beta chains recognize cytomegalovirus antigens. A later analysis found that TCRs clustered in the first cohort also tended to co-occur in the 120 validation repertoires, with approximately 95% of cluster scores above 0. The authors suggested that the approach could potentially be extended to other disease states and immunological phenotypes. The study listed approximately 160 TCR beta chains as associated with cytomegalovirus. In both the original and validation cohorts, the classifier was reported to diagnose cytomegalovirus status with high specificity and sensitivity.

Points on this clone: Its antigen target is currently unknown. One base away there is no much larger clone; base qualities are not given.

A distance of 12 bases separates the germline ends of V and J, which lose 5 bases and 3 bases respectively. As encoded in the germline V gene (reference sequence), CDR1 is MNHEY while CDR2 is SMNVEV. The CDR3 measures 14 amino acids from cysteine to phenylalanine. The DNA shown is the 42-base CDR3, in frame from base 1. Library preparation used the immunoSEQ multiplex PCR assay. In the authors' own workflow: A statistical classification framework was developed to diagnose cytomegalovirus status using the catalog of TCR beta chain sequences. In TCRdb, the immuneACCESS table is reduced to in-frame sequences with V and J assigned. These tables do not hold every clone; where another copy was compared, an unresolved V gene accounts for under half, and the others remain unexplained. That table supplies the V and J calls and clone size; D and trimming were determined from the DNA. The sample data list about 220,000 clones, and 75% to 95% of these were observed just once. The ten largest make up more than 0.85% of the sample.

Separate from the roughly 650-subject first cohort, the validation cohort of 120 subjects was the group to which the donors belonged. This receptor was identified in a woman aged 18-29 years in good health and CMV-seronegative. The chain joins TRBV27 to TRBJ2-3, and perhaps TRBD2 as D gene, on 5 matching bases. The sample comprised PBMCs. The nucleotides read TGTGCCAGCAGTGCGCTGGGAGAGACAGATACGCAGTATTTT. It is translated as CASSALGETDTQYF.